Detailed here is one TCR beta chain. V dropped 3 bases and J dropped 2; count of bases not matched to a gene: 7. Per germline, CDR1 LGHDT and CDR2 YNNKEL (reference sequence). This CDR3 has 15 amino acids. This specimen comes from a study of blood T cell repertoires in COVID-19. Across the study: There were acute and convalescent COVID-19 samples, and they came from the United States, Italy and Spain.

Original data processing: Reference gene primer amplification in the assay estimated nucleated cell counts. TCRdb's copy holds only in-frame clones and misses some; the assay was immunoSEQ multiplex PCR. V, J and clone size are taken as reported in that table, and D and trimming were inferred from the DNA itself. The sample includes 150,000 to 200,000 clones, 85% to 95% of them seen just once. The sequence came from a woman in her fifties or sixties with acute or convalescent COVID-19. V usage is TRBV3-1 (or the pseudogene TRBV3-2) and J usage is TRBJ2-7, with TRBD1 identical over 7 bases. The sequenced sample consisted of peripheral blood. The CDR3 spells CASSHRQGTTYEQYF. CDR3 coding DNA: TGTGCCAGCAGCCATCGACAGGGAACGACCTACGAGCAGTACTTC.